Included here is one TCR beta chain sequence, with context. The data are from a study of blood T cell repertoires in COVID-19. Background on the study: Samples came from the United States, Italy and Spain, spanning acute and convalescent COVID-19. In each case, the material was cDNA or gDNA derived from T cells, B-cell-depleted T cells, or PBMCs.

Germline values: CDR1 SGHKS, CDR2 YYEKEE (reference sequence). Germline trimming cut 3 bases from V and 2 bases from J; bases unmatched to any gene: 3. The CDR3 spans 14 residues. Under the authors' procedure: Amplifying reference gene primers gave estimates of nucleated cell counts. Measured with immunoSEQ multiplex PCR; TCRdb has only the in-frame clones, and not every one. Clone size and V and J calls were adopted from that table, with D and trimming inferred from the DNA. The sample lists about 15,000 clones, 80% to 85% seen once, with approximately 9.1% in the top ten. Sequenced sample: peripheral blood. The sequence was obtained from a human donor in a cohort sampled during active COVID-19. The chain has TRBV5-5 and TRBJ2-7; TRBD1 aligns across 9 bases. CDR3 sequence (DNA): TGTGCCAGCAGCTCGGACAGGGGTACCTACGAGCAGTACTTC. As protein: CASSSDRGTYEQYF.